This TCR beta chain was observed in a study of blood T cell repertoires in COVID-19. On the study more broadly: Spain, Italy and the United States supplied samples that represented acute and convalescent COVID-19. The analysed material was cDNA or gDNA that came from T cells, B-cell-depleted T cells, or PBMCs.

This CDR3 comprises 17 residues. Germline V gene sequence: CDR1 SNHLY, CDR2 FYNNEI. J lost 4 bases, V lost 6 bases, and 14 bases had no gene match. As handled by the study authors: Amplification of reference gene primers was used by the study to estimate nucleated cell counts. Clones were sequenced by immunoSEQ multiplex PCR, and TCRdb holds only the in-frame ones, with some missing. V, J and clone size are those of that table, while D and trimming were read from the DNA. The sample lists 150,000 to 200,000 clones; 85% to 90% were seen once. The sample consisted of peripheral blood. V is TRBV2 and J is TRBJ2-5, with 10 bases fitting TRBD2. The TCR comes from a human donor in a cohort sampled during active COVID-19. The CDR3 here is CASSRGITSGEGETQYF. DNA of the CDR3: TGTGCCAGCAGCCGAGGGATCACTAGCGGGGAGGGAGAGACCCAGTACTTC.